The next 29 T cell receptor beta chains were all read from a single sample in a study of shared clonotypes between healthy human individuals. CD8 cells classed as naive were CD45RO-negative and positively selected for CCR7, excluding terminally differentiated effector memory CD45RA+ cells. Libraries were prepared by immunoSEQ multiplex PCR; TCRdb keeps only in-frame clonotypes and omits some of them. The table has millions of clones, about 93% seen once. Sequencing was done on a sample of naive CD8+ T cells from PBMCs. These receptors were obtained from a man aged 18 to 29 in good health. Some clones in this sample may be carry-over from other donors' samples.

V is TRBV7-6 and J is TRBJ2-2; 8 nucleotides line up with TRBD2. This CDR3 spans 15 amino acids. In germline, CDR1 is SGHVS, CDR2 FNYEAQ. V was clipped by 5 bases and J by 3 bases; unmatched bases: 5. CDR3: CASSITSGYTGELFF. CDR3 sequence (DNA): TGTGCCAGCAGCATTACTAGCGGTTACACCGGGGAGCTGTTTTTT.

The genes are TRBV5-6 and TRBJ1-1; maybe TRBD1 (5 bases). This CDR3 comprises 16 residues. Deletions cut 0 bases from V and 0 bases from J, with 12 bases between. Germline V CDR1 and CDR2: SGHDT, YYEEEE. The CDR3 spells CASSLVAEGMNTEAFF. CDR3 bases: TGTGCCAGCAGCTTGGTCGCGGAGGGGATGAACACTGAAGCTTTCTTT.

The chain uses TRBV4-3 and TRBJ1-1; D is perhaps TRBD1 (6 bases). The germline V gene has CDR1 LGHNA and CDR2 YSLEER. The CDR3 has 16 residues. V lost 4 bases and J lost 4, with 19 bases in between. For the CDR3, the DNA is TGCGCCAGCAGCCCCTGGGCTGGTGAGGGGGGCACTGAAGCTTTCTTT. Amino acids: CASSPWAGEGGTEAFF.

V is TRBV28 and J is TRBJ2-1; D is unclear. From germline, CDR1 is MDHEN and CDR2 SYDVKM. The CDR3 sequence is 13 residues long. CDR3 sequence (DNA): TGTGCTTTCTACTTAAGCTCCTACAATGAGCAGTTCTTC. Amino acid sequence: CAFYLSSYNEQFF.

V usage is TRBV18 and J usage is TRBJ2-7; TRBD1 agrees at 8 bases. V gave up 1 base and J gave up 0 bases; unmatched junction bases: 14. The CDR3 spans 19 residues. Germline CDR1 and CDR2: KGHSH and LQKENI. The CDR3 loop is CASSPRDRGITGSSYEQYF. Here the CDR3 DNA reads TGTGCCAGCTCACCACGAGACAGGGGCATCACTGGCAGCTCCTACGAGCAGTACTTC. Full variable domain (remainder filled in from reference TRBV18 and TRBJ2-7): NAGVMQNPRHLVRRRGQEARLRCSPMKGHSHVYWYRQLPEEGLKFMVYLQKENIIDESGMPKERFSAEFPKEGPSILRIQQVVRGDSAAYFCASSPRDRGITGSSYEQYFGPGTRLTVT.

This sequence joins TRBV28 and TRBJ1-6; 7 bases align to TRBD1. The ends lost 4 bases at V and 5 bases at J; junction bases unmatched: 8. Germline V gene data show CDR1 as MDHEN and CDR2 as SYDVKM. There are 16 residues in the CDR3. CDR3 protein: CASSSQDRVDNSPLHF. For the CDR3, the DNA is TGTGCCAGCAGTTCCCAAGACAGGGTGGATAATTCACCCCTCCACTTT.

The DNA of the CDR3 is TGTGCCACCAGCCCTCCTTCCTACGAGCAGTACTTC. Its protein product is CATSPPSYEQYF. The V gene is TRBV15, the J gene TRBJ2-7; D is unclear. The CDR3 is 12 amino acids. From germline, CDR1 is LNHNV and CDR2 YYDKDF (reference sequence). The V and J ends lost 5 bases and 1 base respectively, with 6 bases between them.

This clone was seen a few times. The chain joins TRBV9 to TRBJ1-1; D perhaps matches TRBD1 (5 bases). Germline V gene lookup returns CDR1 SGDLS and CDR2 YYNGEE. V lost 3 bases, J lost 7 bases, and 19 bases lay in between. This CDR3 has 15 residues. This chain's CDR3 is CASSERGRGTGEAFF. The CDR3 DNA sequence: TGTGCCAGCAGCGAGAGGGGTCGGGGGACCGGTGAAGCTTTCTTT.

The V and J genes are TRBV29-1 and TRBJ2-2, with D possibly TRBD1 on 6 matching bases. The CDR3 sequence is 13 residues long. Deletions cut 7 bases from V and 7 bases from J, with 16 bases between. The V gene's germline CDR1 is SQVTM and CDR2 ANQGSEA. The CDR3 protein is CSAPGTFNGELFF. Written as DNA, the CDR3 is TGCAGCGCACCCGGGACATTCAACGGGGAGCTGTTTTTT.

The CDR3 reads CAISEPGLAEYEQYF. CDR3 in DNA: TGTGCCATCAGTGAGCCGGGACTAGCGGAATACGAGCAGTACTTC. V and J are TRBV10-3 and TRBJ2-7; 11 bases are a match to TRBD2. Losses at the gene ends were 2 bases for V and 4 bases for J; bases not matched to a gene: 4. Germline V gene data show CDR1 as ENHRY and CDR2 as SYGVKD. The CDR3 is made up of 15 amino acids.

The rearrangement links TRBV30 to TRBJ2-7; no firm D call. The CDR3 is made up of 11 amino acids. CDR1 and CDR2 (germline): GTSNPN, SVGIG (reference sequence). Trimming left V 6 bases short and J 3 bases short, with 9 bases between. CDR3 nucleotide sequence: TGTGCCTGCGAAGAGAGCTACGAGCAGTACTTC. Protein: CACEESYEQYF.

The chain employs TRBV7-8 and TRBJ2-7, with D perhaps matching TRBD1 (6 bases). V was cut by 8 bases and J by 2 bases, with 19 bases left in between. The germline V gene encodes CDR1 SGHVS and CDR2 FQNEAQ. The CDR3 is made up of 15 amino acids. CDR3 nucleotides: TGTGCCAGCTCGGGGCGCGACAGGTCGGCCTACGAGCAGTACTTC. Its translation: CASSGRDRSAYEQYF.

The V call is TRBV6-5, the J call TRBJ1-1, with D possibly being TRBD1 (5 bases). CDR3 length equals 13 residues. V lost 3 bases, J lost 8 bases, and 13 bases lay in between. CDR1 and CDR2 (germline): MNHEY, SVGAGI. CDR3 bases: TGTGCCAGCAGTTATAATGACGGGGCCGAAGCTTTCTTT. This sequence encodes CASSYNDGAEAFF.

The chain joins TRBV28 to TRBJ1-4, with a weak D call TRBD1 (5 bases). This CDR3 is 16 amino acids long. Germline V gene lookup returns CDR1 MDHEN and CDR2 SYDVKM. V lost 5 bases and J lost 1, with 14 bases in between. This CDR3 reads CASSQYPGKTNEKLFF. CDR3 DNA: TGTGCCAGCAGTCAATACCCAGGGAAAACTAATGAAAAACTGTTTTTT.

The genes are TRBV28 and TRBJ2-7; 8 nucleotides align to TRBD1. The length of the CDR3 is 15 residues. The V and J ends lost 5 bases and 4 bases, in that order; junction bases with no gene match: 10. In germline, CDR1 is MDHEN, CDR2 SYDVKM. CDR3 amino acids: CASSTRTDRAYEQYF. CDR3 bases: TGTGCCAGCAGTACCCGGACGGACAGGGCGTACGAGCAGTACTTC.

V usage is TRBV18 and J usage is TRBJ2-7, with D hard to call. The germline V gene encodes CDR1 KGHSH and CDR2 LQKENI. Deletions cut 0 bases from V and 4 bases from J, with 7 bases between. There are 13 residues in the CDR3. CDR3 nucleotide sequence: TGTGCCAGCTCACCACCGGAGAGGTACGAGCAGTACTTC. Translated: CASSPPERYEQYF.

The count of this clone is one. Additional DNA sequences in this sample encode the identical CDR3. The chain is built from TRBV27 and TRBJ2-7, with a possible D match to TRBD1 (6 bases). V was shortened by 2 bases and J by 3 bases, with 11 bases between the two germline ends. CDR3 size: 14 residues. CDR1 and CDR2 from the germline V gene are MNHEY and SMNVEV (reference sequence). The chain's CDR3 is CASSLNRVGYEQYF. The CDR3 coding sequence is TGTGCCAGCAGTTTAAACAGGGTAGGCTACGAGCAGTACTTC.

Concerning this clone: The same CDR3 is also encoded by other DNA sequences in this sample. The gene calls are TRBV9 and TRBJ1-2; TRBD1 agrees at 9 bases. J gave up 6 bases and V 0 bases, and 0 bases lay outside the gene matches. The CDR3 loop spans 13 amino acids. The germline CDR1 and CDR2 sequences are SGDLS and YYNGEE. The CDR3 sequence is CASSVGQGDGYTF. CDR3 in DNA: TGTGCCAGCAGCGTAGGACAGGGGGATGGCTACACCTTC.

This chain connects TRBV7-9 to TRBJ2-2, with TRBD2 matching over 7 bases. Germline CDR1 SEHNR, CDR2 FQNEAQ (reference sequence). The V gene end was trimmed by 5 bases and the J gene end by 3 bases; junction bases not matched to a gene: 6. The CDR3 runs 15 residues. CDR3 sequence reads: CASSPSGTYTGELFF. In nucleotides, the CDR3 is TGTGCCAGCAGCCCCAGCGGGACCTACACCGGGGAGCTGTTTTTT.

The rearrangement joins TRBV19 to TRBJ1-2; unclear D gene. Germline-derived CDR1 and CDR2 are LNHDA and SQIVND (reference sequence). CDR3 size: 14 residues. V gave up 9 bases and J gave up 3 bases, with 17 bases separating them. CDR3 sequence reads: CARLRLWSDYGYTF. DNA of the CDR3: TGTGCCAGACTTAGACTCTGGAGTGACTATGGCTACACCTTC.

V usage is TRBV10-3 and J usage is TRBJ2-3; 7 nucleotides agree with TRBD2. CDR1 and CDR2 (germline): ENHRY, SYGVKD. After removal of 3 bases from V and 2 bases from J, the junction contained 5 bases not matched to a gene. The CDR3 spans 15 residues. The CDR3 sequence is CAISEERDHTDTQYF. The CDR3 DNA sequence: TGTGCCATCAGTGAAGAGCGGGACCACACAGATACGCAGTATTTT.

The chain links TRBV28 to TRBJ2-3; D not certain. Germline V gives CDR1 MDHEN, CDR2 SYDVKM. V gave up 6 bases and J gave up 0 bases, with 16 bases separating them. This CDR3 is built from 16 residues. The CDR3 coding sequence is TGTGCCAGCAGCCCGCTGGGCGGAAGGAGCACAGATACGCAGTATTTT. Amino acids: CASSPLGGRSTDTQYF.

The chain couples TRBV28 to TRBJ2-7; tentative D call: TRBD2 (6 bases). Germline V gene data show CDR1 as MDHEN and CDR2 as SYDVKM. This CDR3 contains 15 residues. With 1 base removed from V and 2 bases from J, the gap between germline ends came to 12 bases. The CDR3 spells CASSLSLAQTYEQYF. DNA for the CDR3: TGTGCCAGCAGTTTATCGCTAGCGCAGACCTACGAGCAGTACTTC.

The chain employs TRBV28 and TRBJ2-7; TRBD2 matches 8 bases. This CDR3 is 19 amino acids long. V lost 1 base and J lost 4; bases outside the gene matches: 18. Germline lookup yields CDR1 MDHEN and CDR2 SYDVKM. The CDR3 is CASSLSLGRTGTSLYEQYF. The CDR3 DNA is TGTGCCAGCAGTTTATCTCTCGGAAGAACCGGGACTAGTTTATACGAGCAGTACTTC.

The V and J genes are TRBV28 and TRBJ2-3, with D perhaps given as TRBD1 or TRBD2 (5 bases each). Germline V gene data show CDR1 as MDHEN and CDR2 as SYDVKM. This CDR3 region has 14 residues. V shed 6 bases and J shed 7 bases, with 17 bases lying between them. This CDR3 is CASRTGTPAYTQYF. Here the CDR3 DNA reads TGTGCCAGCAGGACCGGGACCCCGGCCTATACGCAGTATTTT.

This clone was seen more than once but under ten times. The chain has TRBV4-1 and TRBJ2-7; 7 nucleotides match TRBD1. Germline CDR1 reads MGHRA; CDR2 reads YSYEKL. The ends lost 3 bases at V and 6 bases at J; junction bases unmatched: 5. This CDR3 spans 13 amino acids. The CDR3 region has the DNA TGCGCCAGCAGCCACGGGACAGAAGGCGAGCAGTACTTC. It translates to CASSHGTEGEQYF.

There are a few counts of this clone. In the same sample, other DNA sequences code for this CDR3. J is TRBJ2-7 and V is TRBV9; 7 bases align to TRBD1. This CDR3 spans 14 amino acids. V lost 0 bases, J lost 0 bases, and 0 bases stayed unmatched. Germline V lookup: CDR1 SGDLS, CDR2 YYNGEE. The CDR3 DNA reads TGTGCCAGCAGCGTAGAGGGGGCCTCCTACGAGCAGTACTTC. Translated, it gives CASSVEGASYEQYF.

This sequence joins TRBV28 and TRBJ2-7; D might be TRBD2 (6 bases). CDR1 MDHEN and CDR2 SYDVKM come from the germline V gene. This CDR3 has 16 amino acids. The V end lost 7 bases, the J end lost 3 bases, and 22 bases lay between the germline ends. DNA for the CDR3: TGTGCCAGCATCTCCCAAAAGGAGGGAGATCGCTACGAGCAGTACTTC. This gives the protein CASISQKEGDRYEQYF.

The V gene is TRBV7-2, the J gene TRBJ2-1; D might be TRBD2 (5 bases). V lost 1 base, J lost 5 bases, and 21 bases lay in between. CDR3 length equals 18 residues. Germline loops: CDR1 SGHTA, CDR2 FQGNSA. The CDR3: CASSLGAISAFGDNEQFF. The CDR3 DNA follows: TGTGCCAGCAGCTTAGGGGCCATTTCCGCGTTCGGGGACAATGAGCAGTTCTTC.